This entry lists 5 T cell receptor beta chains sequenced from one sample in a study of blood T cells in healthy people across ages. Together with a sample-barcoded 5' primer, a J-beta primer mix was included in a second PCR lasting roughly 6 to 12 cycles. TCRdb re-called the 5' RACE reads with MiXCR, one entry per CDR3 protein. The table includes some 1,500,000 distinct CDR3 sequences, approximately 43% detected once. Sequencing used blood. The receptor source for this set is a woman younger than 35 in good health.

With respect to this clonotype: One end of the junction fails to match germline, which may point to a read error. This sequence joins TRBV7-8 and TRBJ2-1, with 9 positions matching TRBD2. Germline CDR1 is SGHVS and CDR2 is FQNEAQ. The CDR3 runs 15 residues. CDR3 nucleotides: TGTGCCAGCTTCCTAGCGGGGTACTTCTACGATGAGCAGTTCTTC. It specifies CASFLAGYFYDEQFF. Full variable domain (missing parts from reference TRBV7-8 and TRBJ2-1): GAGVSQSPRYKVAKRGQDVALRCDPISGHVSLFWYQQALGQGPEFLTYFQNEAQLDKSGLPSDRFFAERPEGSVSTLKIQRTQQEDSAVYLCASFLAGYFYDEQFFGPGTRLTVL.

V usage is TRBV6-6 and J usage is TRBJ1-1; D is possibly TRBD1 (5 bases). V gave up 2 bases and J gave up 1 base, with 14 bases separating them. CDR1 is MNHNY and CDR2 is SVGAGI in the germline V gene (reference sequence). This CDR3 comprises 16 residues. CDR3 amino acids: CASSYLVLDKNTEAFF. The CDR3 coding sequence is TGTGCCAGCAGTTACCTCGTCTTGGACAAGAACACTGAAGCTTTCTTT.

This clonotype was seen more than once but under ten times. The chain recombines TRBV4-1 with TRBJ1-1; a possible D gene is TRBD1 (5 bases). Germline loops: CDR1 MGHRA, CDR2 YSYEKL. This CDR3 spans 14 amino acids. The ends were cut back, 2 bases at V and 3 bases at J, with 10 bases in the middle. The CDR3 coding sequence is TGCGCCAGCAGCCAAAGACAGATGGACACTGAAGCTTTCTTT. It encodes CASSQRQMDTEAFF.

CDR3 loop: CASMEGRGFETEAFF. In DNA, the CDR3 is TGTGCCAGCATGGAAGGCCGCGGGTTCGAAACTGAAGCTTTCTTT. The chain is built from TRBV2 and TRBJ1-1; no definite D call. Per the germline V gene, CDR1 is SNHLY and CDR2 is FYNNEI. Trimming removed 7 bases from V and 5 bases from J, with 20 bases in between. This CDR3 has 15 residues.

This clonotype was seen only a few times. The chain recombines TRBV6-5 with TRBJ2-3, with 7 positions matching TRBD1. CDR3 size: 14 residues. The J segment lost 2 bases and the V segment lost 6 bases, leaving 5 bases of the junction unmatched. Germline CDR1 MNHEY, CDR2 SVGAGI. The CDR3 sequence: CASRRQGTTDTQYF. CDR3 bases: TGTGCCAGCAGAAGACAGGGTACCACAGATACGCAGTATTTT.